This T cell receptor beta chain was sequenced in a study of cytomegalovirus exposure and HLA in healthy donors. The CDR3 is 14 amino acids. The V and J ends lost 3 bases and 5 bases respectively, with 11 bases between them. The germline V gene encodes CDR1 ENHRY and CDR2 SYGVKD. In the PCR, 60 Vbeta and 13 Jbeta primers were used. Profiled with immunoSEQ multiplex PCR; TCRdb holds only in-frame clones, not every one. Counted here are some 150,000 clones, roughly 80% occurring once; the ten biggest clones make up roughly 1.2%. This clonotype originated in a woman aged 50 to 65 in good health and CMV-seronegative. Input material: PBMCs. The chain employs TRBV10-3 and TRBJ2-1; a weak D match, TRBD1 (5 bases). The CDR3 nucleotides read TGTGCCATCAGTGAAAAGACAGAAGACAATGAGCAGTTCTTC. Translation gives CAISEKTEDNEQFF.